The rows below give T cell receptor beta chains drawn from one sample of a study of human versus mouse CDR3 diversity and MHC coevolution. Generated by immunoSEQ multiplex PCR, the TCRdb table keeps only in-frame clones and is missing some. In the table there are about 83,000 clones, roughly 92% of which are singletons. The source material was naive CD4+ T cells from blood. The receptors were sampled from a person between 25 and 70 years old in good health. Both conserved end residues are part of each CDR3. A D gene is named only where the DNA matches it firmly. Size values are once, few and many counts, or a class for expanded clones, and some rows have none.

-	-	TRBV5-4	TRBJ2-5	TGTGCCAGCAGCCTACCTCGGGGGGCAGGAGAGACCCAGTACTTC	CASSLPRGAGETQYF
-	-	TRBV19	TRBJ1-2	TGTGCCAGTATCTGGAACTCCGGGTTTTACTCTGGCTACACCTTC	CASIWNSGFYSGYTF
-	TRBD1	TRBV30	TRBJ2-6	TGTGCCTGGAACACCGGGACAGACAGCTCTGGGGCCAACGTCCTGACTTTC	CAWNTGTDSSGANVLTF
-	TRBD2	TRBV7-7	TRBJ2-3	TGTGCCAGCAGCTTACTAGCGGGAAGCACAGATACGCAGTATTTT	CASSLLAGSTDTQYF
-	-	TRBV18	TRBJ1-4	TGTGCCAGCTCACCAAACTCACCCACAACTAATGAAAAACTGTTTTTT	CASSPNSPTTNEKLFF
once	TRBD1	TRBV5-4	TRBJ2-4	TGTGCCAGCAGCCTCACAGGGGAATGGAGAAACATTCAGTACTTC	CASSLTGEWRNIQYF
-	TRBD2	TRBV5-4	TRBJ2-1	TGTGCCAGCAGCCCCGAAAATAGCGGGAGCTCCTACAATGAGCAGTTCTTC	CASSPENSGSSYNEQFF
-	TRBD1	TRBV2	TRBJ2-2	TGTGCCAGCAGGGGGACAGGGGATCACGGGGAGCTGTTTTTT	CASRGTGDHGELFF
-	-	TRBV6-1	TRBJ2-7	TGTGCCAGCAGTCCAGACCCTGGAGCCTACGAGCAGTACTTC	CASSPDPGAYEQYF
-	-	TRBV5-1	TRBJ2-7	TGCGCCAGCAGCTTGCGGGCACAGGGTCCCTACGAGCAGTACTTC	CASSLRAQGPYEQYF
-	-	TRBV4-1	TRBJ1-5	TGCGCCAGCAGCCCCACGGGGGAGCGACAGCCCCAGCATTTT	CASSPTGERQPQHF
-	-	TRBV28	TRBJ1-1	TGTGCCAGCAGTTTCCCGCGGAGAATGAACACTGAAGCTTTCTTT	CASSFPRRMNTEAFF
-	-	TRBV7-7	TRBJ2-1	TGTGCCAGCAGCCCGAATAGCGGAACCGTCTACAATGAGCAGTTCTTC	CASSPNSGTVYNEQFF
-	-	TRBV13	TRBJ1-4	TGTGCCAGCAGCGAAAAAAGGGGTTCCCGTAATGAAAAACTGTTTTTT	CASSEKRGSRNEKLFF
-	TRBD1	TRBV6-1	TRBJ1-2	TGTGCCGGAGCGACAGGGGGCGCCTATGGCTACACCTTC	CAGATGGAYGYTF
-	TRBD1	TRBV27	TRBJ1-6	TGTGCCAGCAGGAGGAGAACAGGGGACAATTCACCCCTCCACTTT	CASRRRTGDNSPLHF
-	-	TRBV6-5	TRBJ1-2	TGTGCCAGCAGTTATTCTTTTCGGCAGGCGGGTGGCTACACCTTC	CASSYSFRQAGGYTF
once	-	TRBV7-2	TRBJ1-6	TGTGCCAGCAGCTCCGTAGGGAGCCTTAATTCACCCCTCCACTTT	CASSSVGSLNSPLHF
-	-	TRBV5-1	TRBJ1-4	TGCGCCAGCTCCAGGGCGACGGGTGAAAAACTGTTTTTT	CASSRATGEKLFF
-	TRBD1	TRBV28	TRBJ1-3	TGTGCCAGCAGTTTTGCAGGACAGGGGGCCTCTGGAAACACCATATATTTT	CASSFAGQGASGNTIYF
once	-	TRBV27	TRBJ2-7	TGTGCCAGCAGTTCGTACTCCTACGAGCAGTACTTC	CASSSYSYEQYF
-	-	TRBV30	TRBJ1-2	TGTGCCTGGAAACAGGGTTATTATGGCTACACCTTC	CAWKQGYYGYTF
-	-	TRBV18	TRBJ2-7	TGTGCCAGCTCACCAGGAGCCGGCTCCTACGAGCAGTACTTC	CASSPGAGSYEQYF
-	-	TRBV11-2	TRBJ1-1	TGTGCCAGCAGCCCGCGGCTACAGGGCACTGAAGCTTTCTTT	CASSPRLQGTEAFF
-	-	TRBV19	TRBJ1-2	TGTGCCATTGGGAGGGGAAATAACTATGGCTACACCTTC	CAIGRGNNYGYTF